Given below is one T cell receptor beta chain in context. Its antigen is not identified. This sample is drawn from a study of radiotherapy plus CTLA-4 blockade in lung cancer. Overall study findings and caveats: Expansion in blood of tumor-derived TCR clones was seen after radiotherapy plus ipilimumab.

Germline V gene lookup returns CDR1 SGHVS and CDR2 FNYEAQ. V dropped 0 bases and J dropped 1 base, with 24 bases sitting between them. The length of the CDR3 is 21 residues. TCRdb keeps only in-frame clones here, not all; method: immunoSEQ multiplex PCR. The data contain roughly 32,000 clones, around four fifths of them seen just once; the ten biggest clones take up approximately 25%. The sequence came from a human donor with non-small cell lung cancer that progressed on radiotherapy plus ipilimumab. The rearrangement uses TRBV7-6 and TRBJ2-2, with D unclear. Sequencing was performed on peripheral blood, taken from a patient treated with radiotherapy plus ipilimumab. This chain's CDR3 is CASSLAFLFGVETKNTGELFF. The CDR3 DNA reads TGTGCCAGCAGCTTAGCGTTCCTTTTCGGTGTAGAAACTAAGAACACCGGGGAGCTGTTTTTT.